Listed below are T cell receptor beta chains from one sample, sequenced in a study of shared clonotypes between healthy human individuals. The repertoire was sequenced with immunoSEQ multiplex PCR; TCRdb's copy has only in-frame clones and lacks some. Among over a million clones listed, around four fifths were seen once. The sequencing sample was made of memory CD4+ T cells sorted from blood. Receptor source: a man aged 18 to 29 in good health. CDR3s include the opening cysteine and the closing phenylalanine or tryptophan.

V gene,CDR3 protein
TRBV7-2,CASSLGAAGPYF
TRBV2,CASSEGGETQYF
TRBV7-9,CASSHRREGNNEQFF
TRBV5-1,CASSLLATTYEQYF
TRBV18,CASSPSRGRDSYEQYF
TRBV18,CASSPGVPGNQPQHF
TRBV4-3,CASSLAGQSGNTIYF
TRBV4-1,CASSQQGTGGSSYEQYF
TRBV7-8,CASSSGGNQPQHF
TRBV5-1,CASSLESGSYNEQFF
TRBV7-9,CASSLGTARTTEAFF
TRBV9,CASSWARDGYTF
TRBV7-2,CASSLARPSGGNEQFF
TRBV9,CASSVAGGGVGTEAFF
TRBV9,CASSVGLGILYGYTF
TRBV5-6,CASSVLAGHTDTQYF
TRBV2,CASSEDSGASNYGYTF